The clone carrying this TCR beta chain was observed a handful of times. Its antigen is unknown. CDR1 MNHNS and CDR2 SASEGT come from the germline V gene. V lost 2 bases and J lost 5, with 16 bases in between. The CDR3 contains 15 residues. These data are taken from a study of cytomegalovirus exposure and HLA in healthy donors. Regarding the study as a whole: TCR beta V segments were, for the most part, productive about 87% or about 30% of the time in an earlier analysis.

In the PCR, 60 Vbeta and 13 Jbeta primers were used. Using immunoSEQ multiplex PCR, the repertoire was profiled, and TCRdb retains in-frame clones only, with some absent. Of about 150,000 clones listed, roughly three quarters are singletons. Sequenced input: PBMCs. The clonotype originates from a human donor in good health. The rearrangement uses TRBV6-1 and TRBJ2-7, with D tentatively TRBD1 (5 bases). CDR3 sequence: CASSENGIGHHEQYF. The CDR3 DNA reads TGTGCCAGCAGTGAAAACGGCATAGGACACCACGAGCAGTACTTC.